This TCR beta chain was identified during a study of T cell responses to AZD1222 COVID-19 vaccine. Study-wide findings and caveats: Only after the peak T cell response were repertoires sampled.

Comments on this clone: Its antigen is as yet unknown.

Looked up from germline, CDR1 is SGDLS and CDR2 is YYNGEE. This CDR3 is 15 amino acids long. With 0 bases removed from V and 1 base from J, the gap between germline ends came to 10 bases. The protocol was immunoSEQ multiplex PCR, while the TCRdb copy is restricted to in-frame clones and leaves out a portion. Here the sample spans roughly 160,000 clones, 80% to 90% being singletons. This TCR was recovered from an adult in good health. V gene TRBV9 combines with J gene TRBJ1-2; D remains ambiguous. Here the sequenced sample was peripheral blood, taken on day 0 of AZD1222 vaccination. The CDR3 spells CASSVDPEVNYGYTF. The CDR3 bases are TGTGCCAGCAGCGTAGACCCAGAAGTTAACTATGGCTACACCTTC. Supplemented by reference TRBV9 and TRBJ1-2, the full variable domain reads DSGVTQTPKHLITATGQRVTLRCSPRSGDLSVYWYQQSLDQGLQFLIQYYNGEERAKGNILERFSAQQFPDLHSELNLSSLELGDSALYFCASSVDPEVNYGYTFGSGTRLTVV.